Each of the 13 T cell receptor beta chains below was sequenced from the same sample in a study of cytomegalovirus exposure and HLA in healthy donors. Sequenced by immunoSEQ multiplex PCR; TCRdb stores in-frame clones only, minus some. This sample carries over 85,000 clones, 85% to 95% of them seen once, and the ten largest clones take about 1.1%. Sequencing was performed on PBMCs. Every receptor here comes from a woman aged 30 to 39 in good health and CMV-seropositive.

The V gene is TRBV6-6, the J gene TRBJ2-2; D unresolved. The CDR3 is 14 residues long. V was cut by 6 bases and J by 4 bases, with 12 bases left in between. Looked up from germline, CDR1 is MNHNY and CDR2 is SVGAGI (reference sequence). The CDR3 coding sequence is TGTGCCAGCAGCCCCTTAGAGGTCACCGGGGAGCTGTTTTTT. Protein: CASSPLEVTGELFF.

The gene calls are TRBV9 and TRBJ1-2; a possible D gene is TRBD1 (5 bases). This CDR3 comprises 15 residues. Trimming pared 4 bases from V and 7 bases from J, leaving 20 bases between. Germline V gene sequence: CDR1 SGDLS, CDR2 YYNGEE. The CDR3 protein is CASSQGGAPGPGYTF. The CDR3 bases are TGTGCCAGCAGCCAAGGAGGGGCGCCAGGACCTGGCTACACCTTC.

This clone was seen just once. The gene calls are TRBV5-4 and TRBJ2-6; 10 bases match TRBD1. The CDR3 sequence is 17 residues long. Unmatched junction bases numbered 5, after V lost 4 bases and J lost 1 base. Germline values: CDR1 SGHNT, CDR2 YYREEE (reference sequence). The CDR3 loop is CASSRGQGRSGANVLTF. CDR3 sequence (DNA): TGTGCCAGCAGCCGGGGACAGGGGAGGTCTGGGGCCAACGTCCTGACTTTC.

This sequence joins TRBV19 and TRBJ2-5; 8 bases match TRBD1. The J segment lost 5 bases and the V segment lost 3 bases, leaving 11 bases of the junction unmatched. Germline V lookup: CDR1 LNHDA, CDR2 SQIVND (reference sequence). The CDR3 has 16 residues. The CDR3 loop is CASSISPQGVKETQYF. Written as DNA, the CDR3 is TGTGCCAGTAGTATCAGTCCACAGGGGGTGAAGGAGACCCAGTACTTC.

CDR3 nucleotide sequence: TGCGCCAGCAGTGAGTCCCCCTTACTAGCGGGCAAAAACATTCAGTACTTC. Protein product: CASSESPLLAGKNIQYF. The gene calls are TRBV10-1 and TRBJ2-4; TRBD2 aligns across 9 bases. The V and J ends lost 0 bases and 3 bases, in that order; junction bases with no gene match: 6. Per germline, CDR1 WNHNN and CDR2 SYGVQD (reference sequence). The CDR3 is 17 amino acids.

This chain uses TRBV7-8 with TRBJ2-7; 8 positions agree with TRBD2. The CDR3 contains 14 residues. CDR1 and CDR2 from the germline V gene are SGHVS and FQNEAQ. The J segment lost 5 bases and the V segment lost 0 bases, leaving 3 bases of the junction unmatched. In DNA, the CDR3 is TGTGCCAGCAGCTTAGCGACTAGCGCCAACGAGCAGTACTTC. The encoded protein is CASSLATSANEQYF. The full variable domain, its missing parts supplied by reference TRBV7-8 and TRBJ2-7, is GAGVSQSPRYKVAKRGQDVALRCDPISGHVSLFWYQQALGQGPEFLTYFQNEAQLDKSGLPSDRFFAERPEGSVSTLKIQRTQQEDSAVYLCASSLATSANEQYFGPGTRLTVT.

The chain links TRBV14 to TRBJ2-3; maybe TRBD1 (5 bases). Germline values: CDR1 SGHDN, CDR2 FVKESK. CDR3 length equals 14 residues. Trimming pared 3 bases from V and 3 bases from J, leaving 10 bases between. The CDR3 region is CASSQRQLTDTQYF. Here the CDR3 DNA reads TGTGCCAGCAGCCAGCGACAGCTAACAGATACGCAGTATTTT. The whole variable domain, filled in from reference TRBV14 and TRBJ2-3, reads EAGVTQFPSHSVIEKGQTVTLRCDPISGHDNLYWYRRVMGKEIKFLLHFVKESKQDESGMPNNRFLAERTGGTYSTLKVQPAELEDSGVYFCASSQRQLTDTQYFGPGTRLTVL.

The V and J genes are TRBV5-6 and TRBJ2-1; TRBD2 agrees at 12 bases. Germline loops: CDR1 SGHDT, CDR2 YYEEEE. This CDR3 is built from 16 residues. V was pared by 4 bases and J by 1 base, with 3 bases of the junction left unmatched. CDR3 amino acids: CASSTGLAGSYNEQFF. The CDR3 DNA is TGTGCCAGCAGCACCGGACTAGCGGGGTCCTACAATGAGCAGTTCTTC.

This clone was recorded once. The chain's CDR3 is CASSVGGGGFVETQYF. DNA of the CDR3: TGTGCCAGCAGCGTAGGAGGTGGGGGGTTCGTGGAGACCCAGTACTTC. The J gene is TRBJ2-5, the V gene TRBV9, with TRBD2 as a possible D gene (6 bases). V lost 0 bases and J lost 5, with 17 bases in between. Germline V gene sequence: CDR1 SGDLS, CDR2 YYNGEE. This CDR3 comprises 16 residues.

The CDR3 nucleotides read TGTGCCAGCAGCTTAGCGACGGGCAGGGGGTGGTACGAGCAGTACTTC. Amino acid sequence: CASSLATGRGWYEQYF. The chain has TRBV7-2 and TRBJ2-7, with 7 bases matching TRBD1. Germline V gene lookup returns CDR1 SGHTA and CDR2 FQGNSA. V lost 0 bases and J lost 4; bases outside the gene matches: 9. This CDR3 has 16 residues.

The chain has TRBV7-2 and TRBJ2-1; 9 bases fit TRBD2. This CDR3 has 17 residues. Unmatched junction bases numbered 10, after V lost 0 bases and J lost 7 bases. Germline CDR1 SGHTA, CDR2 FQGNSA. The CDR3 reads CASSLASASGRRNEQFF. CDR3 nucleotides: TGTGCCAGCAGCTTAGCGTCGGCGAGCGGGAGGCGTAATGAGCAGTTCTTC.

CDR3 protein: CASSVDRADTQYF. For the CDR3, the DNA is TGTGCCAGCAGCGTGGACAGGGCAGATACGCAGTATTTT. The rearrangement joins TRBV5-5 to TRBJ2-3; 8 bases line up with TRBD1. CDR1 and CDR2 from the germline V gene are SGHKS and YYEKEE (reference sequence). This CDR3 contains 13 residues. The J segment lost 4 bases and the V segment lost 4 bases, leaving 2 bases of the junction unmatched.

This CDR3 reads CASSFEIGHNYEQYF. As DNA, the CDR3 is TGTGCCAGCAGCTTTGAGATCGGACACAACTACGAGCAGTACTTC. The chain couples TRBV5-4 to TRBJ2-7; D may be TRBD1 (5 bases). This CDR3 comprises 15 residues. The germline V and J ends were trimmed by 2 bases and 3 bases, with 15 bases remaining between them. Germline V lookup: CDR1 SGHNT, CDR2 YYREEE (reference sequence).